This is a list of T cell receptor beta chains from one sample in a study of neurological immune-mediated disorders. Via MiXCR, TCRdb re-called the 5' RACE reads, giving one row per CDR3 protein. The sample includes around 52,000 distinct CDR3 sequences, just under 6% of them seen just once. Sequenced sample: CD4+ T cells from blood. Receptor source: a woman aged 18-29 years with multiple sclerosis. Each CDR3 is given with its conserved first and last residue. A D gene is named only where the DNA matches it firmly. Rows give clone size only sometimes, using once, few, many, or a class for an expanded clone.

CDR3nt: TGCGCCAGCAGCCCCGGACCGGGGGGCACTAATGAAAAACTGTTTTTT; CDR3aa: CASSPGPGGTNEKLFF; v_gene: TRBV5-1; abundance: many; d_gene: NA; j_gene: TRBJ1-4
CDR3nt: TGTGCCAGCAGTGACCGGGGAAGAGCTAACTATGGCTACACCTTC; CDR3aa: CASSDRGRANYGYTF; v_gene: TRBV25-1; abundance: many; d_gene: NA; j_gene: TRBJ1-2
CDR3nt: TGTGCCAGCAGTTATACACGGATGGGCGGGACCCAGTACTTC; CDR3aa: CASSYTRMGGTQYF; v_gene: TRBV6-2/TRBV6-3; abundance: many; d_gene: NA; j_gene: TRBJ2-5
CDR3nt: TGTGCCAGCATTGCCAGGGGGCGAAATGGCTACACCTTC; CDR3aa: CASIARGRNGYTF; v_gene: TRBV6-5; abundance: many; d_gene: TRBD1; j_gene: TRBJ1-2
CDR3nt: TGTGCCACTGAGGGGGCAGGGCGCACTGAAGCTTTCTTT; CDR3aa: CATEGAGRTEAFF; v_gene: TRBV25-1; abundance: many; d_gene: TRBD1; j_gene: TRBJ1-1
CDR3nt: TGCAGTGCTAGAGGCCACGGGAGGGCCACCAATGAGCAGTTCTTC; CDR3aa: CSARGHGRATNEQFF; v_gene: TRBV20-1; abundance: many; d_gene: TRBD2; j_gene: TRBJ2-1
CDR3nt: TGCAGTGCGTGGGACAGGGTTAAGAACACCATATATTTT; CDR3aa: CSAWDRVKNTIYF; v_gene: TRBV20-1; abundance: many; d_gene: TRBD1; j_gene: TRBJ1-3
CDR3nt: TGCGCCAGCAACGGAGACACGTCCTACGAGCAGTACTTC; CDR3aa: CASNGDTSYEQYF; v_gene: TRBV5-1; abundance: NA; d_gene: NA; j_gene: TRBJ2-7
CDR3nt: TGTGCCAGCAGTGAGGGACAGGGTTTTGGCGATGAGCAGTTCTTC; CDR3aa: CASSEGQGFGDEQFF; v_gene: TRBV2; abundance: many; d_gene: TRBD1; j_gene: TRBJ2-1
CDR3nt: TGTGCTAGCAGCCGCCCGGGACAGGGCGACACCGGGGAGCTGTTTTTT; CDR3aa: CASSRPGQGDTGELFF; v_gene: TRBV7-7; abundance: many; d_gene: TRBD1; j_gene: TRBJ2-2
CDR3nt: TGCGCCAGCAGCCAAGATCCAGGGGGCTCTGGGGCCAACGTCCTGACTTTC; CDR3aa: CASSQDPGGSGANVLTF; v_gene: TRBV4-3; abundance: once; d_gene: TRBD1; j_gene: TRBJ2-6